This T cell receptor (beta chain) originates from a study of blood T cell repertoires in COVID-19. Study-level background: Sources were T cells, B-cell-depleted T cells, or PBMCs; the material itself was cDNA or gDNA.

Profiling relied on immunoSEQ multiplex PCR, and the TCRdb table lists in-frame clones only, not all of them. The table has about 240,000 clones, about 89% seen once. This CDR3 is built from 12 residues. V was pared by 5 bases and J by 7 bases, with 12 bases between. Germline V gives CDR1 LNHDA, CDR2 SQIVND (reference sequence). This chain connects TRBV19 to TRBJ2-7; possibly TRBD2 for D (6 bases). The origin of this receptor is a woman in her 30s who had recovered from COVID-19. Material for sequencing was PBMCs or T cells enriched from blood (not recorded which). The CDR3 reads CASSRSAGEQYF. The CDR3, as DNA: TGTGCCAGTAGTCGTTCAGCGGGTGAGCAGTACTTC.